This T cell receptor (beta chain) was obtained from a study of immune evolution from preneoplasia to lung adenocarcinoma. Only in-frame clones appear in the TCRdb table, and some are missing; sequencing was by immunoSEQ multiplex PCR. The sample shows just over 7,500 clones, approximately 86% of them seen only once. The CDR3 consists of 16 residues. The ends were cut back, 4 bases at V and 0 bases at J, with 14 bases in the middle. Per the germline V gene, CDR1 is SGHTS and CDR2 is YDEGEE. About this clone: The same CDR3 also results from other DNA sequences found in this sample.

The sample was FFPE minimally invasive lung adenocarcinoma tissue. The chain employs TRBV5-8 and TRBJ1-5, with a tentative D call TRBD1 (6 bases). The clonotype was recovered from an older person with lung adenocarcinoma. The CDR3 loop is CASSRTDSHSNQPQHF. The CDR3 DNA reads as TGTGCCAGCAGCCGGACAGACAGTCATAGCAATCAGCCCCAGCATTTT.